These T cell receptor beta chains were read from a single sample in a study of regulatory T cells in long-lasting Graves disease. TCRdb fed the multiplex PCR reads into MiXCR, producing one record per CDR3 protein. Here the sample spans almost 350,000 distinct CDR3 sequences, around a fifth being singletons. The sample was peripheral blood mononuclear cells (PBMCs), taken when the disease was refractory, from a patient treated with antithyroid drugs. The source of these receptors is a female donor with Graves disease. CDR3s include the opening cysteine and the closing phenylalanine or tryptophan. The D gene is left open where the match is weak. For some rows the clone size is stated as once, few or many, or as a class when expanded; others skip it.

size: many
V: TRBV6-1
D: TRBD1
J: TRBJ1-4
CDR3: CASRPDRDRGHRSEKLFF
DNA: TGTGCCAGCAGACCTGACCGGGACAGGGGGCATAGGAGTGAAAAACTGTTTTTT

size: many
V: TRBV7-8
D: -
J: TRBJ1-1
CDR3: CASSLAGTLNTEAFF
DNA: TGTGCCAGCAGCTTAGCGGGGACCTTGAACACTGAAGCTTTCTTT

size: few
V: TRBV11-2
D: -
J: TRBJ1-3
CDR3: CASLKTGGNTIYF
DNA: TGTGCCAGCCTAAAAACGGGGGGAAACACCATATATTTT

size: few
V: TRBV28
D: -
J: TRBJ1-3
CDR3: CASSPPGDGNTIYF
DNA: TGTGCCAGCAGTCCCCCAGGGGACGGAAACACCATATATTTT

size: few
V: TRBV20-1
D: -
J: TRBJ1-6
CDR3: CSAFWGGSSNSPLHF
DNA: TGCAGTGCATTTTGGGGGGGGTCCTCTAATTCACCCCTCCACTTT

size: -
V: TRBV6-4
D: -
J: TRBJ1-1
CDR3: CASSDSRPHGRNTEASF
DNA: TGTGCCAGCAGTGACTCGAGACCCCACGGGAGGAACACTGAAGCTTCCTTT

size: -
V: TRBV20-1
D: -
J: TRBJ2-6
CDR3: CSAELPGANVLTF
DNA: TGCAGTGCTGAGTTGCCCGGGGCCAACGTCCTGACTTTC

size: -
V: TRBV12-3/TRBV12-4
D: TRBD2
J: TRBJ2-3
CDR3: CASSLARAGGPRDTQYF
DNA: TGTGCCAGCAGTTTAGCCCGCGCGGGAGGGCCTCGAGATACGCAGTATTTT

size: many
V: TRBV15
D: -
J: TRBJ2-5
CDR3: CATSPVETVQETQYF
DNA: TGTGCCACCAGCCCCGTAGAGACAGTCCAAGAGACCCAGTACTTC

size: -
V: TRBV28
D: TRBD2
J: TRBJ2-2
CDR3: CASSPPGLAGPNTGELFF
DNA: TGTGCCAGCAGTCCCCCGGGACTAGCGGGCCCCAACACCGGGGAGCTGTTTTTT

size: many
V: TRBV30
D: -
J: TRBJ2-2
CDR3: CAWSVLSKNTGELFF
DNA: TGTGCCTGGAGTGTACTTAGTAAGAACACCGGGGAGCTGTTTTTT

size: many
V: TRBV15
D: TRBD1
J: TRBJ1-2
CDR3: CATSRGDPGGVSGYTF
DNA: TGTGCCACCAGCAGAGGGGACCCAGGGGGCGTAAGTGGCTACACCTTC

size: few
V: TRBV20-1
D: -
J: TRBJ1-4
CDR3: CSARDVEKLFF
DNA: TGCAGTGCTAGAGATGTGGAAAAACTGTTTTTT

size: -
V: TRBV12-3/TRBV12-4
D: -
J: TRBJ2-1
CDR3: CASSSPQGVLYDEQFF
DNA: TGTGCCAGCAGTTCCCCACAGGGAGTCCTTTACGATGAGCAGTTCTTC

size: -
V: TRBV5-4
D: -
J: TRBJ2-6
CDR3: CASSRRSRSGANVLTF
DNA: TGTGCCAGCAGCCGCCGGAGTCGTTCTGGGGCCAACGTCCTGACTTTC

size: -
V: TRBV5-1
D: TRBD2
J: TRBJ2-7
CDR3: CASSAGLAARGYYEQYF
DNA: TGCGCCAGCAGCGCGGGACTAGCGGCAAGGGGGTATTACGAGCAGTACTTC

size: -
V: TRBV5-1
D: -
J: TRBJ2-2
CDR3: CASSRSGNTGELFF
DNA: TGCGCCAGCAGCCGGTCGGGTAACACCGGGGAGCTGTTTTTT

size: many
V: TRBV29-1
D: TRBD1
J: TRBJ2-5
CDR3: CSVDRTGAETQYF
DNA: TGCAGCGTTGATCGTACAGGGGCCGAGACCCAGTACTTC

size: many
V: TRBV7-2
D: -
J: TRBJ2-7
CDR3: CASSLNRPTYEQYF
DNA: TGTGCCAGCAGCTTGAATAGGCCTACCTACGAGCAGTACTTC

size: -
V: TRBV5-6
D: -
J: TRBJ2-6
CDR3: CASNGFGANVLTF
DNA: TGTGCCAGCAATGGGTTCGGGGCCAACGTCCTGACTTTC

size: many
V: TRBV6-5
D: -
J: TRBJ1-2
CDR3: CASSYQGDGYTF
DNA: TGTGCCAGCAGTTATCAGGGAGATGGCTACACCTTC

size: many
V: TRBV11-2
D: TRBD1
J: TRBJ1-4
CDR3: CASNKNRGEKLFF
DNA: TGTGCCAGCAACAAAAACAGGGGTGAAAAACTGTTTTTT

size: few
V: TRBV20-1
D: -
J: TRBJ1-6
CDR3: CSARKANSYNSPLHF
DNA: TGCAGTGCTAGGAAAGCAAACTCCTATAATTCACCCCTCCACTTT

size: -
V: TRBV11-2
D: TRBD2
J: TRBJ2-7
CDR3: CASSLRLAGSSSEQYF
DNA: TGTGCCAGCAGCTTGAGGCTAGCGGGAAGCTCTTCCGAGCAGTACTTC

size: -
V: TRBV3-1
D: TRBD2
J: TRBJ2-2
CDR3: CASSQEELAGNTGELFF
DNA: TGTGCCAGCAGCCAAGAGGAACTAGCGGGTAACACCGGGGAGCTGTTTTTT

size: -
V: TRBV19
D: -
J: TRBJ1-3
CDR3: CASSIAGGNTIYF
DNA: TGTGCCAGTAGTATTGCCGGGGGAAACACCATATATTTT

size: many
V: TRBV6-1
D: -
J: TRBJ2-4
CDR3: CASRPEVGAAKNIQYF
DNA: TGTGCCAGCAGGCCGGAGGTGGGGGCGGCCAAAAACATTCAGTACTTC

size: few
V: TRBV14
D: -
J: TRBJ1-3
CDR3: CASSPTVSGNTIYF
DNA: TGTGCCAGCAGCCCGACAGTCTCTGGAAACACCATATATTTT

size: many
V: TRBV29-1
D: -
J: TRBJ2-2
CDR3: CSVPRPTGELFF
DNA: TGCAGCGTTCCCAGGCCAACCGGGGAGCTGTTTTTT

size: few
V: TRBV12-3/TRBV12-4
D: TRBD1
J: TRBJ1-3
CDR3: CASTPGTDRNTIYF
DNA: TGTGCCAGCACCCCCGGGACAGATAGAAACACCATATATTTT

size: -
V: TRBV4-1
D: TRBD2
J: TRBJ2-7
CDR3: CASSQYTSGDEQYF
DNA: TGCGCCAGCAGCCAATATACTAGCGGGGACGAGCAGTACTTC

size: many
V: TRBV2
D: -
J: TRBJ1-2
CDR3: CASSDRRAHYGYTF
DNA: TGTGCCAGCAGTGATAGGCGGGCTCACTATGGCTACACCTTC

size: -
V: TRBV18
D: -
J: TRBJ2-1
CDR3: CASAKGPNNEQFF
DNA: TGTGCCAGCGCTAAAGGCCCAAACAATGAGCAGTTCTTC

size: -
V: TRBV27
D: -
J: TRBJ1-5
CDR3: CASSLYGQPQHF
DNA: TGTGCCAGCAGTTTATATGGTCAGCCCCAGCATTTT

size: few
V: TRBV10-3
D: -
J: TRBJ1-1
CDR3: CAIRGATEAFF
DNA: TGTGCCATCAGGGGGGCGACTGAAGCTTTCTTT

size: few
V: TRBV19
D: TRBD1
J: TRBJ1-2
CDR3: CASSNTGAHGYTF
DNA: TGTGCCAGTAGTAATACAGGGGCTCATGGCTACACCTTC

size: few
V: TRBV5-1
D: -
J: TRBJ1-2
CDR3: CASSLEVSSNYGYTF
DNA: TGCGCCAGCAGCTTGGAAGTCAGCTCTAACTATGGCTACACCTTC

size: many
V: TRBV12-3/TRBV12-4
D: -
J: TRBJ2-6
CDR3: CASRRASGANVLTF
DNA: TGTGCCAGCCGTCGGGCCTCTGGGGCCAACGTCCTGACTTTC

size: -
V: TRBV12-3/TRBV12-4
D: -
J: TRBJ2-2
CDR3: CASSPLIGGGSSGELFF
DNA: TGTGCCAGCAGTCCCCTTATCGGCGGGGGCAGTTCCGGGGAGCTGTTTTTT

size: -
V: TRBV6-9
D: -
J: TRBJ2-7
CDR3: CASRADLDYEQYF
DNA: TGTGCCAGCAGGGCCGACCTGGATTACGAGCAGTACTTC

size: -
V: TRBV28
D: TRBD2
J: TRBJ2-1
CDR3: CASCDSGSLAYNEQFF
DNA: TGTGCCAGCTGCGATAGCGGGAGCCTGGCTTACAATGAGCAGTTCTTC

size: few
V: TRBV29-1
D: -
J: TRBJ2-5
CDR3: CSLQGVGETQYF
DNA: TGCAGCCTCCAAGGCGTGGGAGAGACCCAGTACTTC

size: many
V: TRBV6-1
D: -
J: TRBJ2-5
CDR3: CASSEMSGRQETQYF
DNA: TGTGCCAGCAGTGAAATGTCAGGGAGACAAGAGACCCAGTACTTC

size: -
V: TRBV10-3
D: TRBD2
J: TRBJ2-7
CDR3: CAIRGLAGNYEQYF
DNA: TGTGCCATCAGGGGACTAGCGGGGAACTACGAGCAGTACTTC

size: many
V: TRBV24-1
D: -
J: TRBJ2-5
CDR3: CATSRGAQETQYF
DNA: TGTGCCACCAGCCGCGGGGCACAAGAGACCCAGTACTTC

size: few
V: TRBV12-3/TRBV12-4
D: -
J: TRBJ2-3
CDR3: CASSFQVYDTQYF
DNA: TGTGCCAGCAGTTTTCAAGTTTACGATACGCAGTATTTT

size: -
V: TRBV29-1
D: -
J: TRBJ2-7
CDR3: CSVEDPNVGDPTYEQYF
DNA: TGCAGCGTTGAAGATCCCAACGTCGGGGACCCCACCTACGAGCAGTACTTC

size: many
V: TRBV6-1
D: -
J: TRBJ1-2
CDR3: CASRSTGDYGYTF
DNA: TGTGCCAGCAGGTCGACGGGGGATTATGGCTACACCTTC

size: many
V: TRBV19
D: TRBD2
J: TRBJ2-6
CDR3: CASSITSGSGANVLTF
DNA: TGTGCCAGTAGTATCACTAGCGGCTCTGGGGCCAACGTCCTGACTTTC